This T cell receptor beta chain is drawn from a study of blood T cell repertoires in COVID-19. Looking at the study overall: The samples span acute and convalescent COVID-19 from the United States, Italy and Spain. Sources were T cells, B-cell-depleted T cells, or PBMCs; the material itself was cDNA or gDNA.

Per the study methods: Amplification from reference gene primers served as the basis for estimated nucleated cell counts. Produced via immunoSEQ multiplex PCR; TCRdb's table is partial and in-frame only. V, J and clone size are taken as reported in that table, and D and trimming were inferred from the DNA itself. The sample contains 200,000 to 300,000 clones, 84% of which appear only once. V lost 4 bases and J 6 bases, leaving 12 bases between the germline ends. Germline-derived CDR1 and CDR2 are LGHDT and YNNKEL (reference sequence). The length of the CDR3 is 14 residues. The chain is built from TRBV3-1 (or the pseudogene TRBV3-2) and TRBJ1-4; no clear D gene. This sequence originates from a man aged 60-69 years with acute or convalescent COVID-19. The material sequenced was peripheral blood. The CDR3 nucleotides read TGTGCCAGCAGCCCCGCGGGCCCAGATGAAAAACTGTTTTTT. This translates into CASSPAGPDEKLFF.